This is a list of T cell receptor beta chains from one sample in a study of OX40 agonist ivuxolimab in advanced cancers. Sequencing was performed with immunoSEQ multiplex PCR; in TCRdb, only in-frame clones are kept and a portion is missing. The sample comprises approximately 40,000 clones, about nine tenths of which are singletons, and roughly 9.8% rests with the top ten. Sequencing was performed on CD4+ or CD8+ T cells sorted from blood, taken in a trial of the OX40 agonist ivuxolimab. The source is an adult with an advanced solid tumor such as melanoma, head and neck, liver or kidney cancer. Both conserved end residues are part of each CDR3. A D gene is named only where the DNA matches it firmly. Where a row states a size, it is once, few, many or the class of an expanded clone; other rows omit it.

j_gene,d_gene,abundance,v_gene,CDR3aa,CDR3nt
TRBJ1-1,NA,once,TRBV5-6,CASSVDVNTEAFF,TGTGCCAGCAGCGTAGACGTGAACACTGAAGCTTTCTTT
TRBJ2-7,NA,NA,TRBV4-1,CASSQGPRHSYEQYF,TGCGCCAGCAGCCAAGGACCCCGCCACTCCTACGAGCAGTACTTC
TRBJ2-3,NA,NA,TRBV28,CASEGDLPKQYF,TGTGCCAGCGAAGGGGATCTGCCCAAGCAGTATTTT
TRBJ2-2,NA,NA,TRBV11-2,CASSQLKNTGELFF,TGTGCCAGCAGCCAACTCAAGAACACCGGGGAGCTGTTTTTT
TRBJ1-1,NA,NA,TRBV7-8,CASSYGHTRRGTEAFF,TGTGCCAGCAGCTACGGACACACCAGACGTGGCACTGAAGCTTTCTTT
TRBJ2-7,NA,NA,TRBV6-1,CASSETGLYEQYF,TGTGCCAGCAGTGAGACAGGTCTCTACGAGCAGTACTTC
TRBJ2-5,NA,NA,TRBV5-1,CASSLRPQGQETQYF,TGCGCCAGCAGCTTGAGACCACAGGGTCAAGAGACCCAGTACTTC
TRBJ1-2,TRBD1,NA,TRBV9,CASSESLGQPYYGYTF,TGTGCCAGCAGCGAGTCCCTGGGACAGCCTTATTATGGCTACACCTTC
TRBJ2-1,NA,NA,TRBV9,CASSVGYLNEQFF,TGTGCCAGCAGCGTAGGATACTTAAATGAGCAGTTCTTC
TRBJ1-1,TRBD1,NA,TRBV5-4,CASRDPGQNSNTEAFF,TGTGCCAGCAGGGATCCGGGACAGAATTCTAACACTGAAGCTTTCTTT
TRBJ1-2,NA,NA,TRBV9,CASSPRTVNYGYTF,TGTGCCAGCAGCCCTCGGACGGTTAACTATGGCTACACCTTC
TRBJ2-5,NA,NA,TRBV10-3,CAISESSPPLGTQYF,TGTGCCATCAGTGAGTCAAGCCCTCCCTTGGGGACCCAGTACTTC
TRBJ1-5,NA,NA,TRBV28,CASSWPATINQPQHF,TGTGCCAGCAGTTGGCCAGCGACCATCAATCAGCCCCAGCATTTT
TRBJ2-3,NA,NA,TRBV19,CASSPRVTDTQYF,TGTGCCAGTAGTCCCCGTGTCACAGATACGCAGTATTTT
TRBJ1-5,NA,NA,TRBV19,CASSIEGYSNQPQHF,TGTGCCAGTAGTATTGAGGGATATAGCAATCAGCCCCAGCATTTT
TRBJ1-5,NA,NA,TRBV7-9,CASSPLGVGNQPQHF,TGTGCCAGCAGCCCTTTAGGGGTTGGGAATCAGCCCCAGCATTTT
TRBJ1-6,NA,NA,TRBV10-3,CAIKQGGADSPLHF,TGTGCCATCAAACAGGGTGGGGCGGATTCACCCCTCCACTTT
TRBJ1-5,NA,NA,TRBV28,CASSTSAQPQHF,TGTGCCAGCAGTACTTCCGCTCAGCCCCAGCATTTT